The source of this T cell receptor (beta chain) is a study of control samples from healthy donors and cancer patients. This clone came up once. CDR1 and CDR2 (germline): KGHSH, LQKENI. V was clipped by 5 bases and J by 9 bases; unmatched bases: 10. The CDR3 consists of 14 residues. Profiled with immunoSEQ multiplex PCR; TCRdb holds only in-frame clones, not every one. The profile covers approximately 140,000 clones, with 85% to 95% appearing a single time and about an eighth taken by the ten largest. V gene TRBV18 combines with J gene TRBJ1-5; TRBD1 aligns across 7 bases. The TCR comes from a man aged 40-49 years in good health. Sequencing was performed on blood. CDR3 in amino acids: CASSRGQPERPQHF. CDR3 coding DNA: TGTGCCAGCTCAAGGGGACAGCCTGAGAGGCCCCAGCATTTT.